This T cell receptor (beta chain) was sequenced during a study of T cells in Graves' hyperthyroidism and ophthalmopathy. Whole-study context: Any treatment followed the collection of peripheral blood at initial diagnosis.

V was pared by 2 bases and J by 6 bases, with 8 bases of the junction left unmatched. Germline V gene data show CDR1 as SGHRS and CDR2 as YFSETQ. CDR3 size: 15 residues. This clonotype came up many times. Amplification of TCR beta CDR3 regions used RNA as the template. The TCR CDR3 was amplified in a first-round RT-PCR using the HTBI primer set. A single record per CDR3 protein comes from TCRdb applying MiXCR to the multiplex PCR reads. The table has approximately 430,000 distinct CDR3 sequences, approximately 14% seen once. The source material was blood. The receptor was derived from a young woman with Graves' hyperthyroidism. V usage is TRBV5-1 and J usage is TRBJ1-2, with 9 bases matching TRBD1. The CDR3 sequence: CASSLTGGFEDGYTF. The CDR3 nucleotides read TGCGCCAGCAGCTTAACAGGGGGCTTCGAGGATGGCTACACCTTC.